Included here is one TCR beta chain sequence, with context. The record originates from a study of shared clonotypes between healthy human individuals. The overall study: Per-donor plates numbered three CD4 naive, three CD4 memory, two CD8 naive and one CD8 memory.

Sorted-subset replicate PCRs used around 200 ng of genomic DNA. This amount corresponded to approximately 30,000 T cell genomes. Generated by immunoSEQ multiplex PCR, the TCRdb table keeps only in-frame clones and is missing some. The data show 2,100,000 or so clones, 90% to 97% seen once. Sequences were obtained from naive CD4+ T cells sorted from blood. Specified subset: CD45RA+ positively selected. This receptor was identified in a man between 18 and 29 years old in good health.

In DNA, the CDR3 is TGTGCCAGCAGGCCCGACAGGGCCTCTGGAAACACCATATATTTT. Amino acid sequence: CASRPDRASGNTIYF. This chain joins TRBV27 and TRBJ1-3; TRBD1 matches at 7 bases. Germline assignment: CDR1 MNHEY and CDR2 SMNVEV (reference sequence). The V and J ends lost 6 bases and 0 bases, in that order; junction bases with no gene match: 5. The length of the CDR3 is 15 residues.